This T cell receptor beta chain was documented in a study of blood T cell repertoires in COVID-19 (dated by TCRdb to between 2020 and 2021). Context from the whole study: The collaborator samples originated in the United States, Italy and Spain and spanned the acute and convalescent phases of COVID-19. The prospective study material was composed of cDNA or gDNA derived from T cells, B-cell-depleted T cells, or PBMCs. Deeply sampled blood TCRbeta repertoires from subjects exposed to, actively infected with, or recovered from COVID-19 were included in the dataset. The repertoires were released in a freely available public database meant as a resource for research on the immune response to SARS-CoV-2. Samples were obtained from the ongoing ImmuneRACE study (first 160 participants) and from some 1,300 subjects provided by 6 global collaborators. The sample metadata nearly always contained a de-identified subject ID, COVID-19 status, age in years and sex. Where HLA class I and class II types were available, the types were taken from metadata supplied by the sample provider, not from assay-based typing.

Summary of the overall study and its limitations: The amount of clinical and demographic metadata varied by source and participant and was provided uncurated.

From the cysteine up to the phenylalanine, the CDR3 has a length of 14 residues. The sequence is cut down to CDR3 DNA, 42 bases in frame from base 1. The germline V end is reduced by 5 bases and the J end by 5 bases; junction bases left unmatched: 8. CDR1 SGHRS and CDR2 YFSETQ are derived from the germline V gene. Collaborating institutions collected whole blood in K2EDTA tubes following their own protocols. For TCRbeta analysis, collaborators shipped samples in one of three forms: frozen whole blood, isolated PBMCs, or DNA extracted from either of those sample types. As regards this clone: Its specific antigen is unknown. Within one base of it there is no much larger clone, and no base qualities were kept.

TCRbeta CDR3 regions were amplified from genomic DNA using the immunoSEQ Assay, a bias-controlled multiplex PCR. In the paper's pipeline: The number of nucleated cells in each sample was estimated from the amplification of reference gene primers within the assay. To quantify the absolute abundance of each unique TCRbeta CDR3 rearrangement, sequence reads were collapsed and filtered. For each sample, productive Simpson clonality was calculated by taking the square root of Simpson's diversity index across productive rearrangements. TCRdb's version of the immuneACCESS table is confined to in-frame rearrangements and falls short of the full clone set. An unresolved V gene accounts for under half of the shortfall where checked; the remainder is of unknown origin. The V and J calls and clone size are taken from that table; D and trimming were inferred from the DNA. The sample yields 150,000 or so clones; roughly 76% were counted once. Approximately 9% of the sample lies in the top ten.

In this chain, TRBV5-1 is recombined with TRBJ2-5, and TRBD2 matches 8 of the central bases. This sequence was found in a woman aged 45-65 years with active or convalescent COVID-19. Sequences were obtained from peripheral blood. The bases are TGCGCCAGCAGGCCCCGGGGGGGCCCCGAGACCCAGTACTTC. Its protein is CASRPRGGPETQYF.